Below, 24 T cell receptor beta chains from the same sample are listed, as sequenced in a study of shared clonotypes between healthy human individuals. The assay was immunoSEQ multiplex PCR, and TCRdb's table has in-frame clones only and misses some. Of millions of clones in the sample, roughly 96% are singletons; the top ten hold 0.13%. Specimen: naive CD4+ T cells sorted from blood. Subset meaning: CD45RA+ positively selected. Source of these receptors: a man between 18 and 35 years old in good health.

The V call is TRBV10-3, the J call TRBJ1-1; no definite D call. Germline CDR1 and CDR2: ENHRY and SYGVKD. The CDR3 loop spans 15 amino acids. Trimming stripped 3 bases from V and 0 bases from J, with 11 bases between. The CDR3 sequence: CAISDSLAVNTEAFF. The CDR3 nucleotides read TGTGCCATCAGTGATTCACTCGCGGTGAACACTGAAGCTTTCTTT.

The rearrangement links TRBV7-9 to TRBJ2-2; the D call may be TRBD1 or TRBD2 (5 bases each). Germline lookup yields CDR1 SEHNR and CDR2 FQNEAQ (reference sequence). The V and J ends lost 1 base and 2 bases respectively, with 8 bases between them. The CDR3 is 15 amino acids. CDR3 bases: TGTGCCAGCAGCTTAGGAGGGGCCAACACCGGGGAGCTGTTTTTT. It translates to CASSLGGANTGELFF. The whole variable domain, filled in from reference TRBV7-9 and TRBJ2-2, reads DTGVSQNPRHKITKRGQNVTFRCDPISEHNRLYWYRQTLGQGPEFLTYFQNEAQLEKSRLLSDRFSAERPKGSFSTLEIQRTEQGDSAMYLCASSLGGANTGELFFGEGSRLTVL.

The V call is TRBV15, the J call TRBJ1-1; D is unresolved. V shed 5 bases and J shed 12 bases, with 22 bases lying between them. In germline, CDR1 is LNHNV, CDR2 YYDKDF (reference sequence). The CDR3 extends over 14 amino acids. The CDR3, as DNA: TGTGCCACCAGCGGAAGAGAAGAGGGTAGGAAGTCTTTCTTT. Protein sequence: CATSGREEGRKSFF.

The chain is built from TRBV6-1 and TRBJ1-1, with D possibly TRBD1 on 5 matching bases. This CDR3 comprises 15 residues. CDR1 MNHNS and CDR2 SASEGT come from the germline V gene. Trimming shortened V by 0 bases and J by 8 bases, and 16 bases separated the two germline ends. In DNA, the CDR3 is TGTGCCAGCAGTGAAGCGGACCGGACAACGGCGGAAGCTTTCTTT. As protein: CASSEADRTTAEAFF.

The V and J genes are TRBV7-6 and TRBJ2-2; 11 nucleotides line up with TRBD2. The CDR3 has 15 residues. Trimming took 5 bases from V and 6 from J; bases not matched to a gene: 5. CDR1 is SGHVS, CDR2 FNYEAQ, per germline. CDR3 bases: TGTGCCAGCAGCGGGGGGACTAGCGGCTCCGGGGAGCTGTTTTTT. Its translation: CASSGGTSGSGELFF.

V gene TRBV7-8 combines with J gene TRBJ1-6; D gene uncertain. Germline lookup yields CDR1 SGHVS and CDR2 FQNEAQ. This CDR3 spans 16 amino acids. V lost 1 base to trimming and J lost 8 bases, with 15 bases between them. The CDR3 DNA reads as TGTGCCAGCAGCTTAGGGGCCAGCCATGTCTATTCACCCCTCCACTTT. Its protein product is CASSLGASHVYSPLHF.

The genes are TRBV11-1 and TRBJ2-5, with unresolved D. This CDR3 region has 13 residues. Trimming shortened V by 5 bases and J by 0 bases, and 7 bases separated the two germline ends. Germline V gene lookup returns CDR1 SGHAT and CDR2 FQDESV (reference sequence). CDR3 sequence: CASSPSDQETQYF. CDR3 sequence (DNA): TGTGCCAGCAGCCCGTCGGACCAAGAGACCCAGTACTTC.

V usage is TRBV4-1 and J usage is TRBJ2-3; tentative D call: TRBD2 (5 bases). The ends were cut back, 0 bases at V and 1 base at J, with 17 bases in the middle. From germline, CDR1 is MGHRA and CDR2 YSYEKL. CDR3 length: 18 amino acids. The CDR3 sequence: CASSQETARAAGTDTQYF. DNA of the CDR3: TGCGCCAGCAGCCAAGAAACCGCCCGAGCGGCTGGCACAGATACGCAGTATTTT.

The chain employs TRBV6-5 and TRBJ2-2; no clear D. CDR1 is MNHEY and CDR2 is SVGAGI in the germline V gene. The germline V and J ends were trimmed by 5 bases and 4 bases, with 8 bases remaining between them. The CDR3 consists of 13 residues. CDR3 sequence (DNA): TGTGCCAGCAGTCAATATGGCACCGGGGAGCTGTTTTTT. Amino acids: CASSQYGTGELFF.

The CDR3 protein is CASSLRAGTNTEAFF. Written as DNA, the CDR3 is TGTGCCAGCAGCTTACGAGCCGGGACCAACACTGAAGCTTTCTTT. J is TRBJ1-1 and V is TRBV7-9; possible D gene TRBD1, 5 bases. Germline CDR1 SEHNR, CDR2 FQNEAQ (reference sequence). Deletions cut 2 bases from V and 2 bases from J, with 12 bases between. This CDR3 has 15 amino acids.

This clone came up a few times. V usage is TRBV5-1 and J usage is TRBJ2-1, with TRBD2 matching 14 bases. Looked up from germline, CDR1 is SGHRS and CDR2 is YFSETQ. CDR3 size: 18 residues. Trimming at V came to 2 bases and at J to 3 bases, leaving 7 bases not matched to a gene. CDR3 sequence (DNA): TGCGCCAGCAGCTTTTGGGGGACTAGCGGGAGAGGCTACAATGAGCAGTTCTTC. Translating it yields CASSFWGTSGRGYNEQFF.

The CDR3 nucleotides read TGTGCCATCAGTCCTGGGGGCGGGGGTCCCTACGAGCAGTACTTC. Its protein product is CAISPGGGGPYEQYF. The chain has TRBV10-3 and TRBJ2-5; D is possibly TRBD2 (7 bases). Gene TRBJ2-7 matches the end of the DNA better, so the J call may be wrong. The CDR3 spans 15 residues. Germline V gene lookup returns CDR1 ENHRY and CDR2 SYGVKD.

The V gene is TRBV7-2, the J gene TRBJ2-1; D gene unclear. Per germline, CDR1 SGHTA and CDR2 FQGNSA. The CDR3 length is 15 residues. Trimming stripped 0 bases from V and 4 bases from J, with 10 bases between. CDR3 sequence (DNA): TGTGCCAGCAGCTTAGCGGCGGCAAGATACAATGAGCAGTTCTTC. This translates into CASSLAAARYNEQFF.

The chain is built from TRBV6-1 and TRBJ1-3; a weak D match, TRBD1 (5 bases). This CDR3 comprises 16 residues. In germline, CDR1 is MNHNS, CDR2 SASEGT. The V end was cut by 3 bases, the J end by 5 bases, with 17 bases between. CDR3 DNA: TGTGCCAGCAGTGACAGGGCAGGGATGGTTAGAAACACCATATATTTT. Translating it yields CASSDRAGMVRNTIYF.

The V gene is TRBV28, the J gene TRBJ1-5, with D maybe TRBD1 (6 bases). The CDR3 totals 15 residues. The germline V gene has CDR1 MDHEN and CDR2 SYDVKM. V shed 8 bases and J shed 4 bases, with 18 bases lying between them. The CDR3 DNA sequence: TGTGCCAGCGCCCACGCCGGGACACAAAATCAGCCCCAGCATTTT. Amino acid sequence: CASAHAGTQNQPQHF.

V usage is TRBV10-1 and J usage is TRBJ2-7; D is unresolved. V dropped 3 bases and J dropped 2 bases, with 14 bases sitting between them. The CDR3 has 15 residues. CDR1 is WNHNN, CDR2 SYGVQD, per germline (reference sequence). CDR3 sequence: CASSDVRAGAYEQYF. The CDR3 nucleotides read TGCGCCAGCAGTGATGTGCGCGCTGGAGCCTACGAGCAGTACTTC.

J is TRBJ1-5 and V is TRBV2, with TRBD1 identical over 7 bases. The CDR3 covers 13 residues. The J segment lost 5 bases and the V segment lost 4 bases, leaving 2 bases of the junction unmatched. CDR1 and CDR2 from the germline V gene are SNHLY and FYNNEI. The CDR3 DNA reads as TGTGCCAGCAGTGGACAGGGAGATCAGCCCCAGCATTTT. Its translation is CASSGQGDQPQHF.

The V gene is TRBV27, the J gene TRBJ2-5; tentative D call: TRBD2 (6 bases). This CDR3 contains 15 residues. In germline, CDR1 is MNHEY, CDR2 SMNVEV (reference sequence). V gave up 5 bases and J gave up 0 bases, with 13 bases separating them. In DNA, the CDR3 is TGTGCCAGCAGTCTCTTAGGAGGGGACCAAGAGACCCAGTACTTC. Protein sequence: CASSLLGGDQETQYF.

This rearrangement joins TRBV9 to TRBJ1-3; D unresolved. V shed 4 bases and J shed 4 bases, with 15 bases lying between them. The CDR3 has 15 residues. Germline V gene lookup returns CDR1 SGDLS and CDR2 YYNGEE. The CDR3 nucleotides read TGTGCCAGCAGCCCGTGGACCGGGAGGGGAAACACCATATATTTT. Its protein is CASSPWTGRGNTIYF.

CDR3 coding DNA: TGCGCCAGCAGCTTGGCACAAGCGGGGAACACTGAAGCTTTCTTT. The encoded protein is CASSLAQAGNTEAFF. V gene TRBV5-1 combines with J gene TRBJ1-1; no reliable D call. Trimming pared 0 bases from V and 1 base from J, leaving 10 bases between. This CDR3 has 15 amino acids. Per germline, CDR1 SGHRS and CDR2 YFSETQ.

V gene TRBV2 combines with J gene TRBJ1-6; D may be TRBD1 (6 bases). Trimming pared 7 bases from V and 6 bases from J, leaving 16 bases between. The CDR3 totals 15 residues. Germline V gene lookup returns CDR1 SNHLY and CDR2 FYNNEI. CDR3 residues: CASKETDSTNSPLHF. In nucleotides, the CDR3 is TGTGCCAGCAAAGAAACGGACAGTACTAATTCACCCCTCCACTTT.

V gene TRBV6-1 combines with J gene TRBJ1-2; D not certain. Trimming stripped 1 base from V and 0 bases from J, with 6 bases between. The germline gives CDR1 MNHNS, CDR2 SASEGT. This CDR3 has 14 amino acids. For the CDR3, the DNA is TGTGCCAGCAGTGAAGGTGCGGCTAACTATGGCTACACCTTC. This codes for CASSEGAANYGYTF.

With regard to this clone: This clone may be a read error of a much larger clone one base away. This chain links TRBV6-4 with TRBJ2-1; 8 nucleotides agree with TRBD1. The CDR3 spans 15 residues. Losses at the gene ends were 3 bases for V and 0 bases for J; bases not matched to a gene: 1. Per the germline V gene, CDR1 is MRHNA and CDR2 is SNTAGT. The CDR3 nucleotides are TGTGCCAGCAGTGAACAGGGGGTCTCCTACAATGAGCAGTTCTTC. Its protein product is CASSEQGVSYNEQFF.

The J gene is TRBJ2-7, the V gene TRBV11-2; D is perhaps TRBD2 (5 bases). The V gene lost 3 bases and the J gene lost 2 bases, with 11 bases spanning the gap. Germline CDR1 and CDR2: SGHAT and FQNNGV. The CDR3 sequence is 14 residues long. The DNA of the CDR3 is TGTGCCAGCAGCTTCACCCGGGGTCCCTACGAGCAGTACTTC. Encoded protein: CASSFTRGPYEQYF.